These T cell receptor beta chains were read from a single sample in a study of human T cells and chemical hapten exposure. TCRdb re-derived calls from the RACE reads in MiXCR, one entry per CDR3 protein. The table shows approximately 320,000 distinct CDR3 sequences, with around 5.5% occurring only once. Material: whole blood, obtained in connection with sensitization to the hapten diphenylcyclopropenone (DPC). Receptor source: a woman aged 18-30 years with alopecia areata. Some clones in this sample may be carry-over from other donors' samples. Both conserved end residues are trimmed from each CDR3. Fields, in order: V gene, J gene, CDR3 protein.

TRBV11-2	TRBJ1-6	ASSLYSPPDYNSPLH
TRBV7-2	TRBJ2-1	ASFPQNLIYNEQF
TRBV11-2	TRBJ2-1	ASSFARNEQF
TRBV4-2	TRBJ1-1	ASSQATAGAF
TRBV28	TRBJ2-7	ASSAYRQGPEQY
TRBV12-3/TRBV12-4	TRBJ1-1	ASSQGREAF
TRBV4-3	TRBJ2-3	ASSQDGTGGLTDTQY
TRBV7-9	TRBJ2-3	ASSLADSSLTDTQY
TRBV29-1	TRBJ2-7	SVGTLDYEQY
TRBV24-1	TRBJ2-3	ATGSGGGGTDTQY
TRBV18	TRBJ1-6	ASSPRGTANSPLH
TRBV5-6	TRBJ2-1	ASSPKVGQDNEQF
TRBV4-3	TRBJ1-4	ASSQEMTGPSEKLF